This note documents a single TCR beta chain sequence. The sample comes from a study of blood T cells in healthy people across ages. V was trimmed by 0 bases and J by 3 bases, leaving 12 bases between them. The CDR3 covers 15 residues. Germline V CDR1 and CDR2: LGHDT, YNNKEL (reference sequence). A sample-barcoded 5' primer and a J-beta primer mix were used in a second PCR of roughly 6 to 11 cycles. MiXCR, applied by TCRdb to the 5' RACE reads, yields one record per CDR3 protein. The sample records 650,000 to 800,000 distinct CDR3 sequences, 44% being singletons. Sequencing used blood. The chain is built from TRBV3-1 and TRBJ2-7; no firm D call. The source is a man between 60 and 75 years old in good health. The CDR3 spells CASSQDVATGYEQYF. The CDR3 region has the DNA TGTGCCAGCAGCCAAGATGTGGCAACGGGCTACGAGCAGTACTTC.